The source of this T cell receptor beta chain is a study of OX40 agonist ivuxolimab in advanced cancers. Looking at the study overall: Dosing consisted of intravenous ivuxolimab at 0.01 to 10 mg/kg every 2 weeks. Findings of the study overall: With doses of 0.1-3.0 mg/kg, partial responders showed among the lowest clonal expansion.

Details on this clone: As yet, its antigen is unknown.

The table came from immunoSEQ multiplex PCR; TCRdb's copy has only in-frame clones and leaves some out. The sample has 70,000 or so clones, around 90% seen once. There are 16 residues in the CDR3. Germline CDR1 and CDR2: SNHLY and FYNNEI. V shed 6 bases and J 4 bases; nucleotides not matched to a gene: 12. This rearrangement joins TRBV2 to TRBJ2-5; 9 nucleotides line up with TRBD2. The clonotype comes from an adult with an advanced solid tumor such as melanoma, head and neck, liver or kidney cancer. The specimen was CD4+ or CD8+ T cells sorted from blood, collected in a trial of the OX40 agonist ivuxolimab. In nucleotides, the CDR3 is TGTGCCAGCAGCGGCATCCTAGCGGGGAGGGGAGAGACCCAGTACTTC. Protein: CASSGILAGRGETQYF.